This T cell receptor (beta chain) was retrieved from a study of blood T cell repertoires in COVID-19. The assay was immunoSEQ multiplex PCR, and TCRdb's table has in-frame clones only and misses some. The sample records 360,000 or so clones, 85% to 90% being singletons. Residents of about two dozen US areas, aged about 18 to 89 years, made up the participants. Exposed volunteers were people who met a COVID-19 case within 2 weeks before study entry. The germline V gene encodes CDR1 SGHRS and CDR2 YFSETQ. The CDR3 runs 14 residues. Trimming removed 4 bases at V and 4 bases at J, with 15 bases between. This sequence joins TRBV5-1 and TRBJ2-7, with D perhaps matching TRBD1 (6 bases). This receptor was taken from a woman aged 30 to 39 who had been exposed to COVID-19. The sample was PBMCs or T cells enriched from blood (not recorded which). CDR3: CASSRETGIYEQYF. The CDR3 coding sequence is TGCGCCAGCAGCCGGGAAACAGGGATTTACGAGCAGTACTTC.